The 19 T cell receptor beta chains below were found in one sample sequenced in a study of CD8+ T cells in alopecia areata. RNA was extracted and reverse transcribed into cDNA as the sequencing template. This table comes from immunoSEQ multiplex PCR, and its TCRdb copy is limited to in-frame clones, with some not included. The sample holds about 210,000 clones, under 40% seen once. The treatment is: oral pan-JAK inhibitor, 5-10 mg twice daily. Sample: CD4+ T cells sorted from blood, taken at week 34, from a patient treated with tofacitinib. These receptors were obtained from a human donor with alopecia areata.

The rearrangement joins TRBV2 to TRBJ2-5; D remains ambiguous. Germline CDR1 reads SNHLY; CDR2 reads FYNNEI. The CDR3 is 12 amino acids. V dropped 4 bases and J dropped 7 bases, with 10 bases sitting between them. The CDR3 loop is CASSGPFSTQYF. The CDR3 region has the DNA TGTGCCAGCAGTGGTCCCTTCTCGACCCAGTACTTC.

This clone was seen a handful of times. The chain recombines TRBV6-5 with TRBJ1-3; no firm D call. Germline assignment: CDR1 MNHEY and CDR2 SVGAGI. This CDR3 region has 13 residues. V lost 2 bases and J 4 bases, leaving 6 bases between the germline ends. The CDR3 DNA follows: TGTGCCAGCAGTTACGACAAGGGAAACACCATATATTTT. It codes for CASSYDKGNTIYF.

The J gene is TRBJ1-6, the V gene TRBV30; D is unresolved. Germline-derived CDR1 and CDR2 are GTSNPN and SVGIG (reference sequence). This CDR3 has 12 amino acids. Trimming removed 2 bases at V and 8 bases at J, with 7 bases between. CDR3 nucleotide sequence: TGTGCCTGGAGTCCAGTAGATTCACCCCTCCACTTT. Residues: CAWSPVDSPLHF.

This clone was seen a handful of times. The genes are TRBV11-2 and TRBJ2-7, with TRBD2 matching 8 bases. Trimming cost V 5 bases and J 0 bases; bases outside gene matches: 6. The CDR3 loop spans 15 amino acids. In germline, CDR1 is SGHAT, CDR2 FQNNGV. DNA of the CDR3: TGTGCCAGCAGCCCTACTAGCGGCAGCTCCTACGAGCAGTACTTC. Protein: CASSPTSGSSYEQYF.

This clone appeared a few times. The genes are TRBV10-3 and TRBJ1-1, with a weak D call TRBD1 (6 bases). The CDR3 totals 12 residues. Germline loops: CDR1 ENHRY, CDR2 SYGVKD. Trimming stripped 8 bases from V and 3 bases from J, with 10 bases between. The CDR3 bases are TGTGCCATCTCTCCAGGGGACACTGAAGCTTTCTTT. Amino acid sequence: CAISPGDTEAFF.

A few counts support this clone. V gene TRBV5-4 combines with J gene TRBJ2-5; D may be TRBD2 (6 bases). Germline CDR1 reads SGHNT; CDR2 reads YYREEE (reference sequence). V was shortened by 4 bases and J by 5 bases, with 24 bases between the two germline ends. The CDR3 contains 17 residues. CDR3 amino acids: CASSPGRGLTAGETQYF. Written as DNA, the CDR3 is TGTGCCAGCAGCCCGGGACGAGGGCTAACCGCGGGGGAGACCCAGTACTTC.

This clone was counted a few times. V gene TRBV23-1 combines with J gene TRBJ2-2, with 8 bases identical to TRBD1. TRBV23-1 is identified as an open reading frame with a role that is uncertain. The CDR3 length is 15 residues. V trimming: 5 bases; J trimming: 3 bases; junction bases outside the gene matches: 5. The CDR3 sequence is CASSRTGRYTGELFF. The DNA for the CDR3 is TGCGCCAGCAGTAGGACAGGGCGGTACACCGGGGAGCTGTTTTTT.

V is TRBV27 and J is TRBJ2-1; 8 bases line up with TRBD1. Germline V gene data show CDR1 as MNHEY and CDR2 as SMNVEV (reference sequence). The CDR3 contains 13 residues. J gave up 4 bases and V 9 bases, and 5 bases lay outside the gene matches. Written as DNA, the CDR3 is TGTGCCAGTCGACAGGGGAGATACAATGAGCAGTTCTTC. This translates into CASRQGRYNEQFF.

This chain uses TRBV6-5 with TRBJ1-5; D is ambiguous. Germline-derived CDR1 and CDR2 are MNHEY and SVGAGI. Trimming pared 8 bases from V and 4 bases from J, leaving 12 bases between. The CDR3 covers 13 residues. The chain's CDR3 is CASRQRGNQPQHF. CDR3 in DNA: TGTGCCAGCCGACAAAGAGGGAATCAGCCCCAGCATTTT.

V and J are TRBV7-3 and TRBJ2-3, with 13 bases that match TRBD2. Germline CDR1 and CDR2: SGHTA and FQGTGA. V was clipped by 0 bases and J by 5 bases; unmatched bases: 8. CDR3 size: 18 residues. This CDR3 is CASSLTPGLAGPIDTQYF. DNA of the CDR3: TGTGCCAGCAGCTTAACCCCGGGACTAGCGGGACCGATAGATACGCAGTATTTT.

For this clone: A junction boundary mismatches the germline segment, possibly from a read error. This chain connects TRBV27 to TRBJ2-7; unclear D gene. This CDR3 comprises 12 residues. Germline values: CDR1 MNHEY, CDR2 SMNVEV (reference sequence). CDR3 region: CASSLSPWRDNF. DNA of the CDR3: TGTGCCAGCAGTTTAAGCCCTTGGCGTGACAACTTC.

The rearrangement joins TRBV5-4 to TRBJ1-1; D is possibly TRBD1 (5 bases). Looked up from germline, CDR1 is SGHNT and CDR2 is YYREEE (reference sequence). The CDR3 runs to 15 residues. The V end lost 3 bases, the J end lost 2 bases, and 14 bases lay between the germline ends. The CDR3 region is CASSYPGTSNTEAFF. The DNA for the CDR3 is TGTGCCAGCAGCTATCCCGGGACTTCTAACACTGAAGCTTTCTTT.

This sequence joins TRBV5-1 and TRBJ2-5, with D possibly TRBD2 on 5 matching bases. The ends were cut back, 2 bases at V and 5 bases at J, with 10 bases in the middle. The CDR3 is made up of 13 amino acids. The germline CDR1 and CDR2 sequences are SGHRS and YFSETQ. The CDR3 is CASSLNRGETQYF. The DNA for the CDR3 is TGCGCCAGCAGCTTAAACAGAGGGGAGACCCAGTACTTC.

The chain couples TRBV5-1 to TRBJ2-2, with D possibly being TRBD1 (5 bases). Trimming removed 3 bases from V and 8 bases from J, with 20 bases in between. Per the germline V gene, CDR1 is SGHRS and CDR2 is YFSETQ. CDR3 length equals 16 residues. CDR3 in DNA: TGCGCCAGCAGCTCAACCACAGGTTTTACAAAGGGGGAGCTGTTTTTT. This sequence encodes CASSSTTGFTKGELFF.

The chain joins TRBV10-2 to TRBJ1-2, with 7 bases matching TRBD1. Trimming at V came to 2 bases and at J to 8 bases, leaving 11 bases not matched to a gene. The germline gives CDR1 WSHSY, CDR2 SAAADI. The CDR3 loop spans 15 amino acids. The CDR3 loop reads CASSEEGGPLGGYTF. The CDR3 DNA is TGCGCCAGCAGTGAGGAAGGGGGCCCCTTGGGCGGCTACACCTTC.

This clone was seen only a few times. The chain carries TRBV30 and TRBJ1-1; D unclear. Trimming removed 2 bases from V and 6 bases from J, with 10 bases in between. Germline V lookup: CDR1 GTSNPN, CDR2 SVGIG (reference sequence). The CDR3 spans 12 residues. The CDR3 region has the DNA TGTGCCTGGAGTAACCAGATCCCTGAAGCTTTCTTT. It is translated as CAWSNQIPEAFF.

Here the CDR3 DNA reads TGCAGCGTTGCGATTAGCGGGAGCCGCCGGGAGACCCAGTACTTC. Residues: CSVAISGSRRETQYF. This chain joins TRBV29-1 and TRBJ2-5, with TRBD2 matching 9 bases. The germline V gene has CDR1 SQVTM and CDR2 ANQGSEA. The CDR3 extends over 15 amino acids. V shed 4 bases and J 5 bases; nucleotides not matched to a gene: 11.

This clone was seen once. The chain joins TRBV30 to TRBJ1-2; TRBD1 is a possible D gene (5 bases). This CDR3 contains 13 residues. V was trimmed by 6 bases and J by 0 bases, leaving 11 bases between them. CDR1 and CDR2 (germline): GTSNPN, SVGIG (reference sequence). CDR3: CACPTGTNYGYTF. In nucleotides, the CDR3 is TGTGCCTGCCCTACAGGTACTAACTATGGCTACACCTTC.

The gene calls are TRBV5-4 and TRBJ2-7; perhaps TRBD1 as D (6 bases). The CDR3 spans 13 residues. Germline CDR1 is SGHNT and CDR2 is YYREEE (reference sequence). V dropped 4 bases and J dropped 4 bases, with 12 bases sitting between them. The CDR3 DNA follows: TGTGCCAGCAGCCCGGACAGACTTTACGAGCAGTACTTC. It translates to CASSPDRLYEQYF.